These 23 T cell receptor beta chains were sequenced from one sample in a study of blood T cell repertoires in COVID-19. Measured with immunoSEQ multiplex PCR; TCRdb has only the in-frame clones, and not every one. The table lists about 140,000 clones, 80% to 90% of them singletons. Sequencing was done on a sample of peripheral blood. Receptors originate from a man aged 55 to 70 with active or convalescent COVID-19.

The chain uses TRBV7-8 and TRBJ1-6; D is unclear. The germline V and J ends were trimmed by 3 bases and 8 bases, with 11 bases remaining between them. The CDR3 runs to 14 residues. The germline V gene has CDR1 SGHVS and CDR2 FQNEAQ. The CDR3 here is CASSLQEVYSPLHF. In DNA, the CDR3 is TGTGCCAGCAGCTTGCAGGAGGTATATTCACCCCTCCACTTT.

The J gene is TRBJ1-2, the V gene TRBV19, with a possible D match to TRBD1 (5 bases). CDR3 length equals 13 residues. The V end lost 4 bases, the J end lost 5 bases, and 11 bases lay between the germline ends. In germline, CDR1 is LNHDA, CDR2 SQIVND (reference sequence). CDR3 sequence (DNA): TGTGCCAGTAGTACCAGGGATGGGTATGGCTACACCTTC. Amino acids: CASSTRDGYGYTF.

This clone showed up just a few times. The chain employs TRBV5-8 and TRBJ2-7; 8 nucleotides align to TRBD1. CDR3 length equals 14 residues. The V segment lost 1 base and the J segment 5 bases; nucleotides outside the gene matches: 5. Germline lookup yields CDR1 SGHTS and CDR2 YDEGEE. The CDR3 protein is CASSLTGGRDEQYF. The CDR3 coding sequence is TGTGCCAGCAGCTTGACAGGGGGTAGGGACGAGCAGTACTTC. The full variable domain, its missing parts supplied by reference TRBV5-8 and TRBJ2-7, is EAGVTQSPTHLIKTRGQQATLRCSPISGHTSVYWYQQALGLGLQFLLWYDEGEERNRGNFPPRFSGRQFPNYSSELNVNALELEDSALYLCASSLTGGRDEQYFGPGTRLTVT.

This chain links TRBV4-2 with TRBJ2-7; D may be TRBD2 (5 bases). The CDR3 length is 16 residues. Germline CDR1 reads LGHNA; CDR2 reads YNFKEQ. The ends were cut back, 0 bases at V and 0 bases at J, with 12 bases in the middle. This chain's CDR3 is CASSQEPSSSSYEQYF. The CDR3 DNA reads TGTGCCAGCAGCCAAGAACCTAGCTCCTCCTCCTACGAGCAGTACTTC.

The rearrangement joins TRBV13 to TRBJ1-4, with D perhaps TRBD1 (6 bases). The germline gives CDR1 PRHDT, CDR2 FYEKMQ (reference sequence). V lost 0 bases and J lost 5, with 13 bases in between. This CDR3 region has 16 residues. The DNA for the CDR3 is TGTGCCAGCAGCTTAGGCCCACTACAGGGAAATGAAAAACTGTTTTTT. This sequence encodes CASSLGPLQGNEKLFF.

V usage is TRBV24-1 and J usage is TRBJ1-5; D call uncertain. This CDR3 has 14 residues. Germline loops: CDR1 KGHDR, CDR2 SFDVKD. Between the trimmed V and J ends, which lost 6 bases and 3 bases, there was a span of 11 bases. The CDR3 region is CATSPRVSNQPQHF. The CDR3 DNA sequence: TGTGCCACCAGTCCTCGGGTCTCCAATCAGCCCCAGCATTTT.

This rearrangement joins TRBV14 to TRBJ2-1; unclear D gene. V was trimmed by 2 bases and J by 8 bases, leaving 13 bases between them. Germline-derived CDR1 and CDR2 are SGHDN and FVKESK. The CDR3 extends over 14 amino acids. This CDR3 reads CASSQMLSTDEQFF. CDR3 nucleotide sequence: TGTGCCAGCAGCCAAATGCTTAGTACCGATGAGCAGTTCTTC.

This clone was found a few times. This CDR3 reads CASSLAGTPTNYGYTF. The CDR3 DNA sequence: TGTGCCAGCAGCTTAGCCGGGACACCTACTAACTATGGCTACACCTTC. This chain connects TRBV7-9 to TRBJ1-2; TRBD1 is a possible D gene (6 bases). The V gene lost 0 bases and the J gene lost 0 bases, with 11 bases spanning the gap. Germline CDR1 reads SEHNR; CDR2 reads FQNEAQ (reference sequence). The CDR3 has 16 residues. Based on the CDR3 plus reference TRBV7-9 and TRBJ1-2, the full variable domain is DTGVSQNPRHKITKRGQNVTFRCDPISEHNRLYWYRQTLGQGPEFLTYFQNEAQLEKSRLLSDRFSAERPKGSFSTLEIQRTEQGDSAMYLCASSLAGTPTNYGYTFGSGTRLTVV.

This clone was found a few times. The chain has TRBV11-2 and TRBJ1-2; D is possibly TRBD1 (5 bases). The ends were cut back, 1 base at V and 4 bases at J, with 10 bases in the middle. The CDR3 has 14 residues. CDR1 SGHAT and CDR2 FQNNGV come from the germline V gene. The CDR3 DNA is TGTGCCAGCAGCTTAGCAGACAGTGGCTATGGCTACACCTTC. Translation gives CASSLADSGYGYTF.

The chain recombines TRBV13 with TRBJ1-2; tentative D call: TRBD1 (5 bases). This CDR3 has 14 residues. V was cut by 5 bases and J by 3 bases, with 13 bases left in between. CDR1 is PRHDT and CDR2 is FYEKMQ in the germline V gene (reference sequence). In nucleotides, the CDR3 is TGTGCCAGCAGCCGACAGACAACGGACTATGGCTACACCTTC. Translating it yields CASSRQTTDYGYTF.

This clone was counted a single time. The chain couples TRBV6-4 to TRBJ2-1; 9 nucleotides line up with TRBD2. Unmatched junction bases numbered 0, after V lost 3 bases and J lost 3 bases. CDR1 is MRHNA and CDR2 is SNTAGT in the germline V gene. The CDR3 runs 14 residues. The CDR3, as DNA: TGTGCCAGCAGTGAAGCGGGGGGCTACAATGAGCAGTTCTTC. It translates to CASSEAGGYNEQFF.

The V gene is TRBV5-4, the J gene TRBJ1-2; D perhaps matches TRBD1 (6 bases). CDR3 size: 15 residues. In germline, CDR1 is SGHNT, CDR2 YYREEE (reference sequence). Trimming took off 3 bases at V and 3 bases at J, with 15 bases between the two ends. The CDR3 DNA is TGTGCCAGCAGCTCACAGGGTAGGGAATACTATGGCTACACCTTC. This sequence encodes CASSSQGREYYGYTF.

The V gene is TRBV7-3, the J gene TRBJ2-1; D remains unclear. Trimming stripped 5 bases from V and 6 bases from J, with 11 bases between. CDR1 and CDR2 from the germline V gene are SGHTA and FQGTGA. CDR3 length equals 13 residues. The CDR3 DNA is TGTGCCAGCAGCACCGACTGGAGCAATGAGCAGTTCTTC. It encodes CASSTDWSNEQFF.

This clone was seen only a few times. This sequence joins TRBV6-5 and TRBJ1-1; possible D gene TRBD1, 5 bases. The ends were cut back, 4 bases at V and 6 bases at J, with 12 bases in the middle. From germline, CDR1 is MNHEY and CDR2 SVGAGI. This CDR3 contains 13 residues. The CDR3 sequence: CASSSGERAEAFF. In DNA, the CDR3 is TGTGCCAGCAGTTCGGGGGAGCGGGCTGAAGCTTTCTTT.

This rearrangement joins TRBV28 to TRBJ2-7; D possibly corresponds to TRBD2 (5 bases). The germline V gene encodes CDR1 MDHEN and CDR2 SYDVKM. The germline V and J ends were trimmed by 6 bases and 4 bases, with 19 bases remaining between them. CDR3 length equals 15 residues. The CDR3 protein is CASSPSDGVFYEQYF. The CDR3 nucleotides are TGTGCCAGCAGCCCCTCGGACGGGGTTTTTTACGAGCAGTACTTC.

The V gene is TRBV6-5, the J gene TRBJ1-1; 9 bases fit TRBD1. Per germline, CDR1 MNHEY and CDR2 SVGAGI. There are 15 residues in the CDR3. Losses at the gene ends were 6 bases for V and 1 base for J; bases not matched to a gene: 6. Here the CDR3 reads CASRRDRVENTEAFF. Here the CDR3 DNA reads TGTGCCAGCAGAAGGGACAGGGTCGAGAACACTGAAGCTTTCTTT.

This chain links TRBV14 with TRBJ1-1, with unresolved D. CDR3 length: 14 amino acids. Trimming stripped 0 bases from V and 10 bases from J, with 15 bases between. CDR1 and CDR2 from the germline V gene are SGHDN and FVKESK. The CDR3 loop is CASSQDRVRVGAFF. As DNA, the CDR3 is TGTGCCAGCAGCCAAGATCGTGTGCGGGTTGGAGCTTTCTTT.

V and J are TRBV11-2 and TRBJ1-5; a possible D gene is TRBD1 (6 bases). V shed 2 bases and J shed 4 bases, with 9 bases lying between them. The CDR3 totals 14 residues. In germline, CDR1 is SGHAT, CDR2 FQNNGV. The DNA for the CDR3 is TGTGCCAGCAGCTTACAACAGGGAAATCAGCCCCAGCATTTT. It is translated as CASSLQQGNQPQHF.

The J gene is TRBJ2-2, the V gene TRBV5-6; a weak D match, TRBD1 (6 bases). Trimming took off 5 bases at V and 2 bases at J, with 19 bases between the two ends. The CDR3 covers 17 residues. CDR1 and CDR2 (germline): SGHDT, YYEEEE. CDR3 DNA: TGTGCCAGCAGTCTATGGGCCGGGGACACCAACACCGGGGAGCTGTTTTTT. This sequence encodes CASSLWAGDTNTGELFF.

The V gene is TRBV28, the J gene TRBJ2-1, with TRBD2 matching 7 bases. The CDR3 is 15 residues long. With 3 bases clipped from V and 3 bases from J, the junction kept 5 bases outside the gene matches. Per germline, CDR1 MDHEN and CDR2 SYDVKM. The CDR3 spells CASSFFRTSYNEQFF. The CDR3 DNA reads as TGTGCCAGCAGTTTCTTTAGGACTAGCTACAATGAGCAGTTCTTC.

V and J are TRBV12-3 or TRBV12-4 and TRBJ2-2; unclear D gene. Trimming cost V 5 bases and J 9 bases, with 10 bases left between them. This CDR3 comprises 12 residues. CDR3 nucleotides: TGTGCCAGCAGTCTAGTACAAAGGGAGCTGTTTTTT. The encoded protein is CASSLVQRELFF.

Details on this clone: A read error may account for a junction end that differs from germline. The gene calls are TRBV2 and TRBJ2-1, with D possibly matching TRBD2 (5 bases). The CDR3 is 11 residues long. The germline V gene has CDR1 SNHLY and CDR2 FYNNEI. This CDR3 reads CASSSEGGPIF. The CDR3 nucleotides read TGTGCCAGCAGTAGCGAGGGCGGCCCGATCTTC.

This clone was counted between two and nine times. V usage is TRBV29-1 and J usage is TRBJ1-1, with TRBD1 as a possible D gene (6 bases). The V end was cut by 5 bases, the J end by 3 bases, with 10 bases between. CDR3 length: 12 residues. Germline-derived CDR1 and CDR2 are SQVTM and ANQGSEA. This CDR3 is CSVYRADTEAFF. In DNA form, the CDR3 reads TGCAGCGTTTACAGGGCTGACACTGAAGCTTTCTTT. Using reference TRBV29-1 and TRBJ1-1 for the parts outside the CDR3, the full variable domain is SAVISQKPSRDICQRGTSLTIQCQVDSQVTMMFWYRQQPGQSLTLIATANQGSEATYESGFVIDKFPISRPNLTFSTLTVSNMSPEDSSIYLCSVYRADTEAFFGQGTRLTVV.